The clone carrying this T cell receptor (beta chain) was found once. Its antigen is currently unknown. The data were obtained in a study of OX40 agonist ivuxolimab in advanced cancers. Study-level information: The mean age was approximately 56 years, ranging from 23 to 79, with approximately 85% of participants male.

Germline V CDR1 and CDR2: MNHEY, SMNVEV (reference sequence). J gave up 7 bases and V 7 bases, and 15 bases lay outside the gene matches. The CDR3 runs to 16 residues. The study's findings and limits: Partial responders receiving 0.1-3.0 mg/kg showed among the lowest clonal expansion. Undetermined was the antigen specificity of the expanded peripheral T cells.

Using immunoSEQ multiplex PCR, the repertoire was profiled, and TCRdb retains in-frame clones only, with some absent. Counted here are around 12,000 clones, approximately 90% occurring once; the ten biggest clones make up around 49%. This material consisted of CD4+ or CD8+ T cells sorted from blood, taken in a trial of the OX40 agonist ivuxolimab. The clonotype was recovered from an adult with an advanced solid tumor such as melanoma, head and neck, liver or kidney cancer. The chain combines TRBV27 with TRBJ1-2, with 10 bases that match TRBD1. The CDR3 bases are TGTGCCAGCACTTGGACAGGGGGTTGGAGATCGGCTGGCTACACCTTC. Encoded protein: CASTWTGGWRSAGYTF.